These 20 T cell receptor beta chains came from one sample sequenced in a study of cytomegalovirus exposure and HLA in healthy donors (dated by TCRdb to about 2017). Receptor amplification or capture employed the immunoSEQ multiplex PCR assay. The multiplex PCR relied on a mix of 60 forward primers for TCR Vbeta segments and 13 reverse primers for TCR Jbeta segments. TCRdb holds this immuneACCESS table with in-frame rearrangements only. Some clones are missing; in checked studies, unresolved V genes explain under half, and the rest has no known cause. The sample profile shows some 160,000 clones; more than 65% of them were found once. The ten largest clones take up around 1.6% of the sample. Material: PBMCs. The receptors shown here come from a woman younger than 45 in good health and CMV-seronegative.

The rearrangement uses TRBV27 and TRBJ1-2, with D maybe TRBD1 (6 bases). Trimming stripped 3 bases from V and 4 bases from J, with 21 bases between. The CDR3 sequence is 17 residues long. Germline CDR1 and CDR2: MNHEY and SMNVEV (reference sequence). The CDR3, as DNA: TGTGCCAGCAGTTTCCTTGGGGACATCGAAAAGCGCTATGGCTACACCTTC. The encoded protein is CASSFLGDIEKRYGYTF.

This sequence joins TRBV6-4 and TRBJ1-1; D might be TRBD1 (5 bases). Germline V gives CDR1 MRHNA, CDR2 SNTAGT. The ends were cut back, 3 bases at V and 0 bases at J, with 14 bases in the middle. This CDR3 has 16 residues. In DNA form, the CDR3 reads TGTGCCAGCAGTGATTTCGGGGGGGTAATGAACACTGAAGCTTTCTTT. Translation: CASSDFGGVMNTEAFF.

The V gene is TRBV9, the J gene TRBJ2-2; no definite D call. Germline V lookup: CDR1 SGDLS, CDR2 YYNGEE. The germline V and J ends were trimmed by 0 bases and 4 bases, with 13 bases remaining between them. This CDR3 is 16 amino acids long. The CDR3: CASSVVDGSATGELFF. CDR3 bases: TGTGCCAGCAGCGTAGTTGACGGGTCGGCCACCGGGGAGCTGTTTTTT.

The chain links TRBV7-9 to TRBJ2-1; 9 bases are a match to TRBD2. V shed 5 bases and J 4 bases; nucleotides not matched to a gene: 18. Germline CDR1 is SEHNR and CDR2 is FQNEAQ (reference sequence). This CDR3 spans 19 amino acids. The CDR3 here is CASSKDRHLALAGYNEQFF. The CDR3 DNA follows: TGTGCCAGCAGCAAGGACAGGCACCTAGCGCTAGCGGGGTACAATGAGCAGTTCTTC. The variable domain in full, completed from reference TRBV7-9 and TRBJ2-1, reads DTGVSQNPRHKITKRGQNVTFRCDPISEHNRLYWYRQTLGQGPEFLTYFQNEAQLEKSRLLSDRFSAERPKGSFSTLEIQRTEQGDSAMYLCASSKDRHLALAGYNEQFFGPGTRLTVL.

This chain uses TRBV5-1 with TRBJ2-3; 13 bases fit TRBD2. V lost 4 bases and J lost 0; bases outside the gene matches: 2. Per germline, CDR1 SGHRS and CDR2 YFSETQ. The CDR3 loop spans 16 amino acids. The CDR3 is CASSTGLAGSTDTQYF. CDR3 bases: TGCGCCAGCAGCACGGGACTAGCGGGAAGCACAGATACGCAGTATTTT.

V usage is TRBV6-5 and J usage is TRBJ1-2, with D unresolved. The CDR3 contains 13 residues. The germline V gene has CDR1 MNHEY and CDR2 SVGAGI. V was trimmed by 0 bases and J by 8 bases, leaving 10 bases between them. CDR3 bases: TGTGCCAGCAGTTACTCGGAGGGCTCGGGCTACACCTTC. This encodes CASSYSEGSGYTF.

The chain carries TRBV7-6 and TRBJ1-6; D unclear. The CDR3 covers 15 residues. From germline, CDR1 is SGHVS and CDR2 FNYEAQ. Between the trimmed V and J ends, which lost 1 base and 7 bases, there was a span of 11 bases. CDR3 nucleotide sequence: TGTGCCAGCAGCTTAGAGGCGGGTAGGAATTCACCCCTCCACTTT. As protein: CASSLEAGRNSPLHF.

This clone was seen more than once but under ten times. The chain carries TRBV6-5 and TRBJ1-4; D is possibly TRBD1 (5 bases). The ends were cut back, 2 bases at V and 10 bases at J, with 8 bases in the middle. Germline values: CDR1 MNHEY, CDR2 SVGAGI. The CDR3 length is 12 residues. The CDR3 DNA reads TGTGCCAGCAGTTACGTCGGGGGAAAACTGTTTTTT. This sequence encodes CASSYVGGKLFF.

The chain employs TRBV19 and TRBJ1-2; D remains unclear. This CDR3 comprises 14 residues. The germline V and J ends were trimmed by 5 bases and 4 bases, with 14 bases remaining between them. Germline V gene lookup returns CDR1 LNHDA and CDR2 SQIVND (reference sequence). The CDR3 sequence: CASSVPGMIYGYTF. The DNA for the CDR3 is TGTGCCAGTAGTGTTCCGGGAATGATCTATGGCTACACCTTC.

This rearrangement joins TRBV4-3 to TRBJ1-2; 7 nucleotides agree with TRBD1. The CDR3 runs to 16 residues. The V and J ends lost 3 bases and 0 bases, in that order; junction bases with no gene match: 7. Germline values: CDR1 LGHNA, CDR2 YSLEER. CDR3 loop: CASSHPGQVPNYGYTF. The CDR3 DNA reads TGCGCCAGCAGCCACCCAGGACAGGTCCCTAACTATGGCTACACCTTC.

The CDR3, as DNA: TGTGCCAGCAGTTTAGCCAAACTAGCGGGATACGGAGATACGCAGTATTTT. Protein product: CASSLAKLAGYGDTQYF. This chain links TRBV27 with TRBJ2-3; TRBD2 aligns across 10 bases. Germline CDR1 is MNHEY and CDR2 is SMNVEV (reference sequence). The CDR3 covers 17 residues. The V segment lost 2 bases and the J segment 5 bases; nucleotides outside the gene matches: 10.

A single count supports this clone. The same CDR3 also results from other DNA sequences found in this sample. The rearrangement links TRBV7-2 to TRBJ2-1, with D possibly TRBD1 on 5 matching bases. Germline V gives CDR1 SGHTA, CDR2 FQGNSA. CDR3 length: 15 amino acids. Trimming took off 1 base at V and 0 bases at J, with 7 bases between the two ends. The CDR3 region is CASSLDRFSYNEQFF. CDR3 DNA: TGTGCCAGCAGCTTAGACAGGTTCTCCTACAATGAGCAGTTCTTC.

This clone came up once. V and J are TRBV30 and TRBJ1-2; a weak D match, TRBD1 (5 bases). The CDR3 has 14 residues. Germline CDR1 is GTSNPN and CDR2 is SVGIG (reference sequence). The V gene lost 5 bases and the J gene lost 4 bases, with 17 bases spanning the gap. CDR3 sequence (DNA): TGTGCCTGGCTCCCTTGGGGGGGTGGCTATGGCTACACCTTC. This gives the protein CAWLPWGGGYGYTF.

This clone was seen a handful of times. The chain has TRBV21-1 and TRBJ2-3; TRBD2 was called by the table and not checked on the DNA. TRBV21-1 is marked as a pseudogene. The CDR3 length is 18 residues. CDR3 DNA sequence: TGTGCCAGCAGCAAAGCGGGGGGGTCGCGGGATGTAACAGATACGCAGTATTTT. Amino acids: CASSKAGGSRDVTDTQYF.

This clone was counted a few times. At one of its ends the junction is not consistent with the germline gene, which may arise from a read error. This chain uses TRBV6-1 with TRBJ1-5, with D unresolved. Germline loops: CDR1 MNHNS, CDR2 SASEGT. The CDR3 extends over 16 amino acids. CDR3 in amino acids: CAISESLPDSNQPQHF. The CDR3 DNA sequence: TGTGCCATCAGTGAGTCCCTACCCGATAGCAATCAGCCCCAGCATTTT.

The chain couples TRBV15 to TRBJ2-7, with D perhaps matching TRBD1 (6 bases). Germline V gene data show CDR1 as LNHNV and CDR2 as YYDKDF (reference sequence). The CDR3 loop spans 14 amino acids. V was pared by 1 base and J by 3 bases, with 10 bases between. CDR3: CATSRGTDFYEQYF. The CDR3 nucleotides are TGTGCCACCAGCAGAGGGACAGACTTCTACGAGCAGTACTTC.

The V and J genes are TRBV7-9 and TRBJ2-1; 8 bases fit TRBD2. This CDR3 has 19 amino acids. Germline assignment: CDR1 SEHNR and CDR2 FQNEAQ (reference sequence). V was pared by 6 bases and J by 0 bases, with 16 bases of the junction left unmatched. The CDR3 spells CASSSPGGSGGHSYNEQFF. Written as DNA, the CDR3 is TGTGCCAGCAGTTCCCCCGGAGGGAGCGGGGGCCACTCCTACAATGAGCAGTTCTTC.

This clone has only one observation. The DNA of the CDR3 is TGTGCCAGCAGCTCCCCACGGGGCAGGGGGCGGGAAAAACTGTTTTTT. Translation gives CASSSPRGRGREKLFF. The chain is built from TRBV5-6 and TRBJ1-4; the match to TRBD1 covers 8 bases. The germline V gene has CDR1 SGHDT and CDR2 YYEEEE. V trimming: 3 bases; J trimming: 8 bases; junction bases outside the gene matches: 12. The CDR3 is 16 amino acids.

As concerns this clone: Compared with germline, one end of the junction differs, possibly owing to a read error. J is TRBJ1-2 and V is TRBV28; D gene ambiguous. The germline gives CDR1 MDHEN, CDR2 SYDVKM. The CDR3 is 14 amino acids. The CDR3 DNA sequence: TGTGCCAGCACCCACGCACCCCGGGGTTATGGCTACCCCTTC. Protein: CASTHAPRGYGYPF.

This chain uses TRBV6-5 with TRBJ2-4, with TRBD1 as a possible D gene (6 bases). The CDR3 is 15 amino acids. The V gene lost 0 bases and the J gene lost 7 bases, with 13 bases spanning the gap. In germline, CDR1 is MNHEY, CDR2 SVGAGI. CDR3 in amino acids: CASSYSRGVGNIQYF. The CDR3 DNA reads as TGTGCCAGCAGTTACTCCAGGGGAGTAGGTAACATTCAGTACTTC.